This TCR beta chain was sequenced during a study of regulatory T cells in long-lasting Graves disease. This clonotype was counted between two and nine times. Arm-PCR of CDR3 regions and iRepertoire HTBI primers were the basis on which TCR beta libraries were built. TCRdb re-called the multiplex PCR reads with MiXCR, one entry per CDR3 protein. The sample includes approximately 380,000 distinct CDR3 sequences, less than 25% of them seen just once. Documented time point: persistent/refractory GD, antithyroid drugs over 5 years with positive TRAb. The TCR library was made from RNA that had been extracted from PBMCs in TRIzol. The CDR3 covers 17 residues. J lost 1 base, V lost 6 bases, and 7 bases had no gene match.

The material sequenced was peripheral blood mononuclear cells (PBMCs), taken when the disease was refractory, from a patient treated with antithyroid drugs. The chain recombines TRBV12-3 or TRBV12-4 with TRBJ1-3; TRBD1 matches 12 bases. The TCR originated in a female donor with Graves disease. The CDR3 bases are TGTGCCAGCAGGGGACAGGGGGCTGAGGGATCTGGAAACACCATATATTTT. This encodes CASRGQGAEGSGNTIYF.